These 8 T cell receptor beta chains share one sample of origin, sequenced in a study of cytomegalovirus exposure and HLA in healthy donors (TCRdb year 2017). To prepare the library, the immunoSEQ multiplex PCR assay was applied. For the multiplex PCR, a mixture combining 60 forward primers for TCR Vbeta segments and 13 reverse primers for TCR Jbeta segments was used. TCRdb limited this immuneACCESS table to in-frame rearrangements with V and J called. A share of clones is missing; checked studies link under half to unresolved V genes, and the rest is unexplained. The sample yields roughly 110,000 clones; 74% were counted once. The top ten constitute 4% to 5% of the sample. The specimen was PBMCs. The receptors derive from a woman between 40 and 50 years old in good health and CMV-seropositive.

The chain carries TRBV2 and TRBJ2-1, with TRBD2 matching 12 bases. This CDR3 is built from 17 residues. Germline CDR1 reads SNHLY; CDR2 reads FYNNEI. The V gene end was trimmed by 6 bases and the J gene end by 5 bases; junction bases not matched to a gene: 11. CDR3 DNA sequence: TGTGCCAGCAGACCCAGACTAGCGGGAGTTTCTGACAATGAGCAGTTCTTC. It encodes CASRPRLAGVSDNEQFF.

The CDR3 loop reads CAWSEERGGEFQFF. The CDR3 coding sequence is TGTGCCTGGAGTGAGGAGCGAGGAGGGGAATTTCAGTTCTTC. V usage is TRBV30 and J usage is TRBJ2-1, with D maybe TRBD2 (6 bases). The CDR3 has 14 residues. The ends were cut back, 1 base at V and 13 bases at J, with 20 bases in the middle. CDR1 and CDR2 (germline): GTSNPN, SVGIG (reference sequence). The entire variable domain, with the rest obtained from reference TRBV30 and TRBJ2-1, is as follows: SQTIHQWPATLVQPVGSPLSLECTVEGTSNPNLYWYRQAAGRGLQLLFYSVGIGQISSEVPQNLSASRPQDRQFILSSKKLLLSDSGFYLCAWSEERGGEFQFFGPGTRLTVL.

The chain joins TRBV7-3 to TRBJ2-3; 9 positions match TRBD1. CDR1 and CDR2 (germline): SGHTA, FQGTGA. The CDR3 spans 12 residues. V trimming: 4 bases; J trimming: 9 bases; junction bases outside the gene matches: 2. The chain's CDR3 is CASSSGQGTQYF. The DNA of the CDR3 is TGTGCCAGCAGCTCCGGACAGGGGACGCAGTATTTT.

The rearrangement joins TRBV18 to TRBJ2-7; D might be TRBD1 (5 bases). Trimming took off 3 bases at V and 4 bases at J, with 13 bases between the two ends. The CDR3 is 14 amino acids. Germline CDR1 reads KGHSH; CDR2 reads LQKENI. The CDR3 bases are TGTGCCAGCTCACCGGGCAGGGTAGGGTACGAGCAGTACTTC. Its translation: CASSPGRVGYEQYF.

The V gene is TRBV6-1, the J gene TRBJ2-1, with D perhaps TRBD1 (6 bases). From germline, CDR1 is MNHNS and CDR2 SASEGT. Trimming removed 7 bases from V and 12 bases from J, with 13 bases in between. The CDR3 is made up of 11 amino acids. In nucleotides, the CDR3 is TGTGCCAGCACCAACCCAGGGGTGCAGTTCTTC. This translates into CASTNPGVQFF.

V is TRBV29-1 and J is TRBJ2-1, with 11 bases that match TRBD2. Trimming removed 6 bases from V and 5 bases from J; junction bases left unmatched: 9. Germline-derived CDR1 and CDR2 are SQVTM and ANQGSEA. The CDR3 loop spans 15 amino acids. The CDR3 nucleotides are TGCAGCGTGGCCCGACTAGCGGGAAAAGACAATGAGCAGTTCTTC. This translates into CSVARLAGKDNEQFF.

This clone was counted a single time. This chain uses TRBV19 with TRBJ2-6, with TRBD2 identical over 7 bases. Trimming at V came to 4 bases and at J to 0 bases, leaving 3 bases not matched to a gene. The CDR3 is 16 amino acids. Germline loops: CDR1 LNHDA, CDR2 SQIVND (reference sequence). The CDR3 is CASSRSGTSGANVLTF. CDR3 coding DNA: TGTGCCAGTAGTAGGAGCGGGACCTCTGGGGCCAACGTCCTGACTTTC.

The count of this clone is one. This chain uses TRBV5-1 with TRBJ1-5; D gene ambiguous. V shed 0 bases and J shed 6 bases, with 13 bases lying between them. Germline CDR1 SGHRS, CDR2 YFSETQ. The CDR3 consists of 15 residues. The CDR3 bases are TGCGCCAGCAGCTTGGATCCCGGGAAAGGTCAGCCCCAGCATTTT. Amino acids: CASSLDPGKGQPQHF.